This passage covers 32 T cell receptor beta chains from one sample sequenced in a study of neurological immune-mediated disorders. TCRdb re-derived calls from the 5' RACE reads in MiXCR, one entry per CDR3 protein. The table shows roughly 56,000 distinct CDR3 sequences, with approximately 3.1% occurring only once. The sequenced material came from PBMCs. The receptors stem from a woman aged 55-70 years with multiple sclerosis.

The table lists this clonotype with many counts. The chain is built from TRBV5-1 and TRBJ1-5; weak D call: TRBD1 (6 bases). The CDR3 extends over 14 amino acids. Per the germline V gene, CDR1 is SGHRS and CDR2 is YFSETQ. V was clipped by 4 bases and J by 3 bases, with 11 bases between them. The CDR3 bases are TGCGCCAGCAGCGAGGGACACCCCAATCAGCCCCAGCATTTT. Translation gives CASSEGHPNQPQHF.

This clonotype was picked up many times. This chain connects TRBV28 to TRBJ1-3, with D tentatively TRBD1 (6 bases). The CDR3 length is 15 residues. V gave up 2 bases and J gave up 3 bases, with 11 bases separating them. Germline loops: CDR1 MDHEN, CDR2 SYDVKM. Written as DNA, the CDR3 is TGTGCCAGCAGTTTAACCAGGGGATATGGAAACACCATATATTTT. Amino acids: CASSLTRGYGNTIYF.

This rearrangement joins TRBV5-1 to TRBJ1-5, with D uncertain. V gave up 0 bases and J gave up 7 bases, with 8 bases separating them. CDR1 and CDR2 (germline): SGHRS, YFSETQ. The CDR3 is made up of 13 amino acids. CDR3: CASSLAPAQPQHF. The CDR3 DNA reads as TGCGCCAGCAGCTTGGCACCAGCCCAGCCCCAGCATTTT.

This clonotype was recorded at least ten times. V is TRBV12-3 or TRBV12-4 and J is TRBJ1-2; no firm D call. The V end was cut by 7 bases, the J end by 7 bases, with 16 bases between. The CDR3 covers 13 residues. CDR3 coding DNA: TGTGCCAGCACCCTTTTCGAAGGCCGTGGCTACACCTTC. Protein: CASTLFEGRGYTF.

This clonotype was found a few times. The chain links TRBV5-1 to TRBJ2-5, with 8 nucleotides matching TRBD1. The CDR3 covers 13 residues. Germline V gives CDR1 SGHRS, CDR2 YFSETQ. Unmatched junction bases numbered 4, after V lost 4 bases and J lost 5 bases. The CDR3 reads CASSQDRVETQYF. In nucleotides, the CDR3 is TGCGCCAGCAGCCAGGACAGGGTGGAGACCCAGTACTTC.

There are many counts of this clonotype. CDR3 loop: CATSGTGGVYEQYF. As DNA, the CDR3 is TGTGCCACCAGCGGGACAGGGGGCGTTTACGAGCAGTACTTC. The chain employs TRBV28 and TRBJ2-7; 12 bases fit TRBD1. The CDR3 totals 14 residues. Germline CDR1 MDHEN, CDR2 SYDVKM. With 10 bases clipped from V and 4 bases from J, the junction kept 8 bases outside the gene matches.

This clonotype appeared many times. The rearrangement joins TRBV29-1 to TRBJ1-2; no definite D call. The CDR3 has 12 residues. Germline loops: CDR1 SQVTM, CDR2 ANQGSEA. The ends were cut back, 5 bases at V and 3 bases at J, with 10 bases in the middle. CDR3 DNA: TGCAGCGTTCGAGAGGGAGACTATGGCTACACCTTC. Residues: CSVREGDYGYTF.

In its sample, this clonotype was seen many times. This chain connects TRBV7-2 to TRBJ1-4, with 9 bases that match TRBD1. The CDR3 loop spans 15 amino acids. V lost 5 bases and J lost 8; bases outside the gene matches: 9. CDR1 and CDR2 from the germline V gene are SGHTA and FQGNSA. The CDR3 DNA sequence: TGTGCCAGCAGCCATGAACCAGGACAGGGGGAAAAACTGTTTTTT. This gives the protein CASSHEPGQGEKLFF. The full variable domain, completed using reference TRBV7-2 and TRBJ1-4, is GAGVSQSPSNKVTEKGKDVELRCDPISGHTALYWYRQSLGQGLEFLIYFQGNSAPDKSGLPSDRFSAERTGGSVSTLTIQRTQQEDSAVYLCASSHEPGQGEKLFFGSGTQLSVL.

This clonotype was observed at least ten times. The rearrangement joins TRBV28 to TRBJ1-4, with 9 bases matching TRBD1. CDR1 is MDHEN, CDR2 SYDVKM, per germline. V shed 5 bases, J shed 8 bases, and the junction held 21 bases outside the gene matches. The CDR3 covers 19 residues. CDR3 DNA: TGTGCCAGCAGTGGAACCCTTGCAAAAACAGGGGGCCTCTTCGAAAAACTGTTTTTT. Encoded protein: CASSGTLAKTGGLFEKLFF.

This clonotype was detected many times. This chain uses TRBV15 with TRBJ1-2; a weak D match, TRBD1 (6 bases). V was trimmed by 8 bases and J by 2 bases, leaving 12 bases between them. CDR1 and CDR2 from the germline V gene are LNHNV and YYDKDF (reference sequence). This CDR3 spans 13 amino acids. CDR3 in amino acids: CATRTGANYGYTF. In nucleotides, the CDR3 is TGTGCCACCCGGACGGGGGCCAACTATGGCTACACCTTC.

This clonotype appeared many times. J is TRBJ2-1 and V is TRBV5-1, with 8 bases that match TRBD2. Per germline, CDR1 SGHRS and CDR2 YFSETQ. The J segment lost 7 bases and the V segment lost 0 bases, leaving 9 bases of the junction unmatched. The CDR3 length is 16 residues. The DNA of the CDR3 is TGCGCCAGCAGCTTGGCCACGGGAGGGCCGACAAATGAGCAGTTCTTC. This sequence encodes CASSLATGGPTNEQFF.

This clonotype was picked up many times. The gene calls are TRBV20-1 and TRBJ2-3; TRBD2 aligns across 13 bases. CDR1 is DFQATT and CDR2 is SNEGSKA in the germline V gene (reference sequence). V was clipped by 5 bases and J by 6 bases; unmatched bases: 11. The CDR3 spans 16 residues. CDR3 DNA sequence: TGCAGTGCTCCGCCACCCAAACTAGCGGGAGGGGATACGCAGTATTTT. This sequence encodes CSAPPPKLAGGDTQYF.

This clonotype was detected ten times or more. V is TRBV7-2 and J is TRBJ1-1; 7 nucleotides line up with TRBD1. Germline loops: CDR1 SGHTA, CDR2 FQGNSA. The junction had 0 bases not matched to a gene; V was cut back by 0 bases and J by 2 bases. The CDR3 sequence is 14 residues long. CDR3 protein: CASSLAGGNTEAFF. The CDR3 region has the DNA TGTGCCAGCAGCTTAGCAGGGGGCAACACTGAAGCTTTCTTT. The whole variable domain, remainder taken from reference TRBV7-2 and TRBJ1-1, is GAGVSQSPSNKVTEKGKDVELRCDPISGHTALYWYRQSLGQGLEFLIYFQGNSAPDKSGLPSDRFSAERTGGSVSTLTIQRTQQEDSAVYLCASSLAGGNTEAFFGQGTRLTVV.

The chain links TRBV12-3 or TRBV12-4 to TRBJ1-4; 7 bases match TRBD1. This CDR3 region has 15 residues. V shed 4 bases, J shed 4 bases, and the junction held 6 bases outside the gene matches. CDR3 nucleotide sequence: TGTGCCAGCAGTTCTCAGGGACAGTTTAATGAAAAACTGTTTTTT. This encodes CASSSQGQFNEKLFF.

This clonotype was seen repeatedly, ten times or more. The chain joins TRBV5-1 to TRBJ2-2; TRBD1 aligns across 9 bases. The germline CDR1 and CDR2 sequences are SGHRS and YFSETQ. There are 17 residues in the CDR3. With 1 base clipped from V and 2 bases from J, the junction kept 6 bases outside the gene matches. The CDR3 DNA reads TGCGCCAGCAGCTTGTGGGACAGGGCTCGCAACACCGGGGAGCTGTTTTTT. It specifies CASSLWDRARNTGELFF.

This clonotype was counted ten times or more. This sequence joins TRBV29-1 and TRBJ2-5; 11 bases are shared with TRBD2. The germline gives CDR1 SQVTM, CDR2 ANQGSEA. This CDR3 has 13 amino acids. V lost 4 bases to trimming and J lost 4 bases; unmatched junction nucleotides: 2. CDR3 loop: CSVVTSGGETQYF. CDR3 nucleotides: TGCAGCGTTGTAACTAGCGGGGGAGAGACCCAGTACTTC.

The sample holds many counts of this clonotype. The chain recombines TRBV5-6 with TRBJ1-5, with a tentative D call TRBD1 (5 bases). CDR3 length: 15 amino acids. Trimming stripped 1 base from V and 6 bases from J, with 14 bases between. Germline assignment: CDR1 SGHDT and CDR2 YYEEEE. The DNA of the CDR3 is TGTGCCAGCAGCTTGTGGGGGTATTCCGGTCAGCCCCAGCATTTT. Amino acids: CASSLWGYSGQPQHF.

This clonotype was counted many times. This chain links TRBV12-3 or TRBV12-4 with TRBJ2-7, with 7 bases identical to TRBD1. V lost 3 bases and J lost 6; bases outside the gene matches: 5. This CDR3 contains 13 residues. CDR3 in DNA: TGTGCCAGCAGTTTTAGGGGGCAAGGCGAGCAGTACTTC. Its translation is CASSFRGQGEQYF.

This clonotype has just a few counts. The junction departs from germline at one end; a sequencing error may be responsible. The chain employs TRBV4-1 and TRBJ2-7, with TRBD1 matching 10 bases. The CDR3 extends over 14 amino acids. CDR1 is MGHRA and CDR2 is YSYEKL in the germline V gene. The chain's CDR3 is CANSQGQGTYEQYF. CDR3 in DNA: TGCGCCAACAGCCAGGGACAGGGGACCTACGAGCAGTACTTC.

This clonotype was counted at least ten times. V gene TRBV20-1 combines with J gene TRBJ2-5; D unresolved. The CDR3 extends over 14 amino acids. Germline CDR1 DFQATT, CDR2 SNEGSKA (reference sequence). V was clipped by 0 bases and J by 0 bases, with 8 bases between them. CDR3 loop: CSARDPRDQETQYF. In DNA, the CDR3 is TGCAGTGCTAGAGACCCTAGGGACCAAGAGACCCAGTACTTC.

This clonotype was observed at least ten times. V usage is TRBV15 and J usage is TRBJ2-6; D is unresolved. The CDR3 runs 17 residues. V lost 0 bases, J lost 4 bases, and 13 bases lay in between. CDR1 LNHNV and CDR2 YYDKDF come from the germline V gene (reference sequence). CDR3 DNA sequence: TGTGCCACCAGCAGAGATATGCGACTCTCCGGGGCCAACGTCCTGACTTTC. This encodes CATSRDMRLSGANVLTF.

This clonotype was detected ten times or more. The chain has TRBV7-9 and TRBJ2-7; the D gene is possibly TRBD1 (6 bases). This CDR3 spans 16 amino acids. Germline V CDR1 and CDR2: SEHNR, FQNEAQ (reference sequence). Between the trimmed V and J ends, which lost 5 bases and 1 base, there was a span of 18 bases. CDR3 protein: CASSKTLQGRSYEQYF. In DNA, the CDR3 is TGTGCCAGCAGCAAGACTTTACAGGGACGATCCTACGAGCAGTACTTC.

This clonotype was detected ten times or more. This chain joins TRBV11-1 and TRBJ2-2; 11 nucleotides match TRBD2. This CDR3 is 15 amino acids long. After removal of 5 bases from V and 7 bases from J, the junction contained 6 bases not matched to a gene. CDR1 and CDR2 from the germline V gene are SGHAT and FQDESV (reference sequence). CDR3 region: CASSPSSGGRGELFF. The CDR3 nucleotides read TGTGCCAGCAGCCCCTCTAGCGGGGGGCGCGGGGAGCTGTTTTTT.

This clonotype occurred many times. The chain has TRBV20-1 and TRBJ1-5; 9 positions agree with TRBD1. V trimming: 6 bases; J trimming: 2 bases; junction bases outside the gene matches: 5. The germline V gene has CDR1 DFQATT and CDR2 SNEGSKA (reference sequence). The CDR3 covers 14 residues. CDR3 sequence: CSARTGEGNQPQHF. CDR3 bases: TGCAGTGCCCGGACAGGGGAAGGCAATCAGCCCCAGCATTTT.

There are many counts of this clonotype. The chain carries TRBV7-9 and TRBJ1-4, with D possibly matching TRBD1 (5 bases). The germline V gene encodes CDR1 SEHNR and CDR2 FQNEAQ (reference sequence). V was clipped by 1 base and J by 2 bases, with 8 bases between them. CDR3 length: 15 residues. This chain's CDR3 is CASSLDRGTNEKLFF. The CDR3 DNA reads as TGTGCCAGCAGCTTAGATCGGGGGACTAATGAAAAACTGTTTTTT.

This clonotype was detected many times. The chain couples TRBV29-1 to TRBJ1-2; D is possibly TRBD1 (5 bases). The V end lost 2 bases, the J end lost 6 bases, and 16 bases lay between the germline ends. The germline V gene encodes CDR1 SQVTM and CDR2 ANQGSEA. CDR3 length equals 14 residues. The CDR3 DNA sequence: TGCAGCGTTGAATCGAACAGGAACCGGGATGGCTACACCTTC. The encoded protein is CSVESNRNRDGYTF.

This clonotype was counted many times. The chain uses TRBV15 and TRBJ2-5; D is uncertain. The CDR3 runs to 12 residues. Per the germline V gene, CDR1 is LNHNV and CDR2 is YYDKDF (reference sequence). V lost 4 bases, J lost 1 base, and 4 bases lay in between. CDR3 region: CATSTIQETQYF. In nucleotides, the CDR3 is TGTGCCACCAGCACGATCCAAGAGACCCAGTACTTC.

This clonotype was counted many times. The CDR3 DNA sequence: TGCAGCGCTTGGATGGGGGCGGGGGAGCTGTTTTTT. This encodes CSAWMGAGELFF. This rearrangement joins TRBV29-1 to TRBJ2-2; tentative D call: TRBD1 (6 bases). Looked up from germline, CDR1 is SQVTM and CDR2 is ANQGSEA. V was shortened by 7 bases and J by 8 bases, with 14 bases between the two germline ends. The CDR3 runs 12 residues.

This clonotype was seen at least ten times. The V and J genes are TRBV6-5 and TRBJ2-3; D perhaps matches TRBD2 (5 bases). The CDR3 has 16 residues. Trimming took off 3 bases at V and 0 bases at J, with 13 bases between the two ends. Germline CDR1 is MNHEY and CDR2 is SVGAGI. CDR3 DNA: TGTGCCAGCAGTTATCCGGGGTTCTCTAGCACAGATACGCAGTATTTT. Protein sequence: CASSYPGFSSTDTQYF.

This clonotype was seen at least ten times. V usage is TRBV20-1 and J usage is TRBJ2-2; no clear D gene. Germline V gene sequence: CDR1 DFQATT, CDR2 SNEGSKA (reference sequence). V lost 4 bases and J lost 8, with 14 bases in between. The CDR3 is 13 residues long. The CDR3 region has the DNA TGCAGTGCTAACCCATATGGGGTTGGGGAGCTGTTTTTT. Translation gives CSANPYGVGELFF.

In its sample, this clonotype was seen many times. CDR3 in amino acids: CASSLNPGRSSYEQYF. CDR3 in DNA: TGCGCCAGCAGCTTGAATCCGGGTCGTAGCTCCTACGAGCAGTACTTC. V is TRBV5-1 and J is TRBJ2-7; D not certain. V lost 1 base and J lost 0, with 14 bases in between. This CDR3 region has 16 residues. The germline V gene encodes CDR1 SGHRS and CDR2 YFSETQ.

The sample holds many counts of this clonotype. The chain links TRBV20-1 to TRBJ1-1; perhaps TRBD1 as D (5 bases). Germline V gene lookup returns CDR1 DFQATT and CDR2 SNEGSKA (reference sequence). V was trimmed by 3 bases and J by 8 bases, leaving 22 bases between them. This CDR3 has 15 amino acids. DNA of the CDR3: TGCAGTGCTAGTGACAGCGGGAGGTCTGTTGTGGAAGCTTTCTTT. Translated, it gives CSASDSGRSVVEAFF.